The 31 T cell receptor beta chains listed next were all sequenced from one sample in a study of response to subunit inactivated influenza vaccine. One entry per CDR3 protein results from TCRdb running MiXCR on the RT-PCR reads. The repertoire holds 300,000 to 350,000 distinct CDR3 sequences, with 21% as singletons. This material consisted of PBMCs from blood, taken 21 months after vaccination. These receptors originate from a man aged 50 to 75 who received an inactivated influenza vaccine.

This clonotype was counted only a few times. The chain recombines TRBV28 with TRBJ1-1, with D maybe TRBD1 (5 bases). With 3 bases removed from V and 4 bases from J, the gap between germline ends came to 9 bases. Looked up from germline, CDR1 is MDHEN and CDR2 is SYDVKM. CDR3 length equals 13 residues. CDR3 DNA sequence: TGTGCCAGCAGTTTGGGGACGATCACTGAAGCTTTCTTT. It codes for CASSLGTITEAFF.

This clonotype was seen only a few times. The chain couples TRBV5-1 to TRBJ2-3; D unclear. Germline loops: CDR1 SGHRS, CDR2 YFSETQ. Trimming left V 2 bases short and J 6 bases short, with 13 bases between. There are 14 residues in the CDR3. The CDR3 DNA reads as TGCGCCAGCAGCTTTAGGACGGAAACCGATACGCAGTATTTT. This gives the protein CASSFRTETDTQYF.

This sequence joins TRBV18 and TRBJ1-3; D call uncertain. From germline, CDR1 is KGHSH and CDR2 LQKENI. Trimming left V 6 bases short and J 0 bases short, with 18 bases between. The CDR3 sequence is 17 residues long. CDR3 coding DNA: TGTGCCAGCTCCCCTCAAAGGTCCACGACCTCTGGAAACACCATATATTTT. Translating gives CASSPQRSTTSGNTIYF.

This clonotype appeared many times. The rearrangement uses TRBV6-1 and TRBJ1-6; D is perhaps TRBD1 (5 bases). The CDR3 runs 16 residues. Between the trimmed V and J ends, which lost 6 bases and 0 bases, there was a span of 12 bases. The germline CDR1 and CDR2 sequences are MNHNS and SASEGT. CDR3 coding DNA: TGTGCCAGCAGCCGGGACGTAAGCTCCTATAATTCACCCCTCCACTTT. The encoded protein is CASSRDVSSYNSPLHF.

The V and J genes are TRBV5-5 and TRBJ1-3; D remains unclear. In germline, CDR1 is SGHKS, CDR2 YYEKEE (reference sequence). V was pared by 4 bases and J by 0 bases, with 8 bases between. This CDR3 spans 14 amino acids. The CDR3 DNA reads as TGTGCCAGCAGCCGGGTACTCTCTGGAAACACCATATATTTT. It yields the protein CASSRVLSGNTIYF. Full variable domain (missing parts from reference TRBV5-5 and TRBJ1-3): DAGVTQSPTHLIKTRGQQVTLRCSPISGHKSVSWYQQVLGQGPQFIFQYYEKEERGRGNFPDRFSARQFPNYSSELNVNALLLGDSALYLCASSRVLSGNTIYFGEGSWLTVV.

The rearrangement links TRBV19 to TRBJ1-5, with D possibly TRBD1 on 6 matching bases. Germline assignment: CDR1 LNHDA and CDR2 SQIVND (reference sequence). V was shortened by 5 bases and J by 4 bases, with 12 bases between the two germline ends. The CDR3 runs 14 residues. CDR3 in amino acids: CASSPDSINQPQHF. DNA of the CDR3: TGTGCCAGTAGTCCGGACAGCATTAATCAGCCCCAGCATTTT. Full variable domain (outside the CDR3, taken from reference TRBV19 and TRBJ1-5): DGGITQSPKYLFRKEGQNVTLSCEQNLNHDAMYWYRQDPGQGLRLIYYSQIVNDFQKGDIAEGYSVSREKKESFPLTVTSAQKNPTAFYLCASSPDSINQPQHFGDGTRLSIL.

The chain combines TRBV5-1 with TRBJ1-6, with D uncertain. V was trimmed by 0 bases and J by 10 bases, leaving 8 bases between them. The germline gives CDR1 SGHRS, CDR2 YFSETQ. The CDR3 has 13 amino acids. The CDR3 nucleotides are TGCGCCAGCAGCTTGGAAAAGGACTCACCCCTCCACTTT. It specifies CASSLEKDSPLHF.

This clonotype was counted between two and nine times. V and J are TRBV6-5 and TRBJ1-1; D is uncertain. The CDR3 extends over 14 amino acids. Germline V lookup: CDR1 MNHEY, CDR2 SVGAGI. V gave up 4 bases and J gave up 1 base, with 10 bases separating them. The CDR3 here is CASSSAVGNTEAFF. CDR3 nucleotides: TGTGCCAGCAGTTCCGCTGTGGGGAACACTGAAGCTTTCTTT.

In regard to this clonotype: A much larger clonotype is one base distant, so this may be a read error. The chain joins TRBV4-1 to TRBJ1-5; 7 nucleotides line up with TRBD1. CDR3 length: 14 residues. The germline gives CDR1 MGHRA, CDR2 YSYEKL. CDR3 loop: CASSPQGSNQLQHF. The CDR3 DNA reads TGCGCCAGCAGCCCACAGGGGAGCAATCAGCTCCAGCATTTT.

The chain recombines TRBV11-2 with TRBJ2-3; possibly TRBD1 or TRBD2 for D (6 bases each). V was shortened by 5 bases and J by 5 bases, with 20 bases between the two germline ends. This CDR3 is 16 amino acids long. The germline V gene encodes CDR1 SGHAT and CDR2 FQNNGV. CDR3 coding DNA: TGTGCCAGCAGCCCAAGGTGGGGGGCCGAGGTAGATACGCAGTATTTT. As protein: CASSPRWGAEVDTQYF.

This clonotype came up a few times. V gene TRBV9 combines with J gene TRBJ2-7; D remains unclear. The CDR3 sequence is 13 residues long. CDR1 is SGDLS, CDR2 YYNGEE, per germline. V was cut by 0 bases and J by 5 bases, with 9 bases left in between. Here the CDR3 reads CASSVGPAHEQYF. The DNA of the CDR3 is TGTGCCAGCAGCGTAGGACCGGCCCACGAGCAGTACTTC.

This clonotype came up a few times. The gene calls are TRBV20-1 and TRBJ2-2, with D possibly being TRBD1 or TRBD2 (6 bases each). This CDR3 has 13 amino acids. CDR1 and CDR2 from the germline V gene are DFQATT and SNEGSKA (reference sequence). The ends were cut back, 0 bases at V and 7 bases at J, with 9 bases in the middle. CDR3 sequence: CSARDGGRGELFF. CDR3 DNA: TGCAGTGCTAGAGATGGGGGGCGCGGGGAGCTGTTTTTT.

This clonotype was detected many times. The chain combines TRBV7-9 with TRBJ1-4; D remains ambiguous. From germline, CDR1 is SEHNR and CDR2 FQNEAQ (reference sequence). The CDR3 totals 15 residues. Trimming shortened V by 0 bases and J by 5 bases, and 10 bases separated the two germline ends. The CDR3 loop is CASSLAVTPNEKLFF. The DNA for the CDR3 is TGTGCCAGCAGCTTAGCGGTTACTCCAAATGAAAAACTGTTTTTT.

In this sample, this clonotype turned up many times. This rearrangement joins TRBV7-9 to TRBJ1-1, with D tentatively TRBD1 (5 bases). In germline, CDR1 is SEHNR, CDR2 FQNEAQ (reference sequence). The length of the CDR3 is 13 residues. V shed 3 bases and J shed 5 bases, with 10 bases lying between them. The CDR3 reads CASSFQGGTEAFF. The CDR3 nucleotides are TGTGCCAGCAGCTTTCAGGGAGGAACTGAAGCTTTCTTT.

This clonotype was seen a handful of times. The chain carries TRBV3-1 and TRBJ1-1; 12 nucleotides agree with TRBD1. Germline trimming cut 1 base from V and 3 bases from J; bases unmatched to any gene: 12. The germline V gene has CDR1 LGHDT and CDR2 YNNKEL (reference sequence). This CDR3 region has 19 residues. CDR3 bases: TGTGCCAGCAGCCAAGGAAGCCCGGGACAGGGGGCTTTTGACACTGAAGCTTTCTTT. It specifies CASSQGSPGQGAFDTEAFF.

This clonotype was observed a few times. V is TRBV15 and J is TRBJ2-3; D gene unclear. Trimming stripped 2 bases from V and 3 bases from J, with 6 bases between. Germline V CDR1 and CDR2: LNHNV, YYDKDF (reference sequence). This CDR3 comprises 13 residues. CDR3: CATSRPRTDTQYF. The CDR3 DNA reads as TGTGCCACCAGCAGACCCCGGACAGATACGCAGTATTTT.

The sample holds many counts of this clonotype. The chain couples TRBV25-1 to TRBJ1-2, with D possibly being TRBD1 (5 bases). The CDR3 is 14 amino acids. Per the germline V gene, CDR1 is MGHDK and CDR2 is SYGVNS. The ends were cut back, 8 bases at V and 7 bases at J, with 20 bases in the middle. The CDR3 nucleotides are TGTGCCAGCGAACCCGCCGGGATGAGGGGTGGCTACACCTTC. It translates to CASEPAGMRGGYTF.

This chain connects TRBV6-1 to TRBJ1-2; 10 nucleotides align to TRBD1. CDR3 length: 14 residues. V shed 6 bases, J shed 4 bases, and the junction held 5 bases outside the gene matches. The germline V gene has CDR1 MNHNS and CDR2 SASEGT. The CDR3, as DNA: TGTGCCAGCAGAACGACAGGGGGCGGCTATGGCTACACCTTC. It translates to CASRTTGGGYGYTF.

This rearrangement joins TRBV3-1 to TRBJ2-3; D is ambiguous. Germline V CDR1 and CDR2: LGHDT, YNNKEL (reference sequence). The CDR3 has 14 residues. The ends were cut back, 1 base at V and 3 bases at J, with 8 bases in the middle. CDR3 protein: CASSQVIETDTQYF. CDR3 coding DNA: TGTGCCAGCAGCCAAGTCATAGAAACAGATACGCAGTATTTT.

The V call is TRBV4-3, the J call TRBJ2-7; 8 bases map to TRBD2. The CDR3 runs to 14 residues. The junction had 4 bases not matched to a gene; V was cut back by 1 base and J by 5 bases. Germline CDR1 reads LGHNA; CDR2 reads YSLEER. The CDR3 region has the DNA TGCGCCAGCAGCCAAGCCGGACTAGCAGACGAGCAGTACTTC. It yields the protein CASSQAGLADEQYF.

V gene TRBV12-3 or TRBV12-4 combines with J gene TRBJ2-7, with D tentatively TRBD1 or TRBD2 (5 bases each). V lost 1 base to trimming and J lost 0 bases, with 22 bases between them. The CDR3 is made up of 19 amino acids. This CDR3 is CASSLGMIWDQPNSYEQYF. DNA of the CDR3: TGTGCCAGCAGTTTAGGGATGATTTGGGACCAACCTAACTCCTACGAGCAGTACTTC.

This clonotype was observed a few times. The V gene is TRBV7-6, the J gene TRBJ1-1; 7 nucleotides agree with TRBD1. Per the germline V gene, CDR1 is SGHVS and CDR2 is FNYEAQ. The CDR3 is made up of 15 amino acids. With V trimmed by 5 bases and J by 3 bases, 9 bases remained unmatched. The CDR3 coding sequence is TGTGCCAGCAGCCTTAGTCGACAGGGCTACACTGAAGCTTTCTTT. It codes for CASSLSRQGYTEAFF.

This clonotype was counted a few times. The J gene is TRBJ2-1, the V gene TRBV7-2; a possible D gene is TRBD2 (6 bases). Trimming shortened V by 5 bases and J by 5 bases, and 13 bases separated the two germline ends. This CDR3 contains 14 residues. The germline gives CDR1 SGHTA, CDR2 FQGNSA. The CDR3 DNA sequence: TGTGCCAGCAGCCTGTCTGGCGGGGACAATGAGCAGTTCTTC. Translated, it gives CASSLSGGDNEQFF.

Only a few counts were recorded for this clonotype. CDR3 sequence: CASSYSITGWMNTEAFF. CDR3 coding DNA: TGTGCCAGCAGTTACTCGATTACGGGTTGGATGAACACTGAAGCTTTCTTT. The chain couples TRBV6-2 or TRBV6-3 to TRBJ1-1; D ambiguous. The V end lost 0 bases, the J end lost 0 bases, and 14 bases lay between the germline ends. CDR1 is MNHEY and CDR2 is SVGEGT in the germline V gene. The CDR3 covers 17 residues.

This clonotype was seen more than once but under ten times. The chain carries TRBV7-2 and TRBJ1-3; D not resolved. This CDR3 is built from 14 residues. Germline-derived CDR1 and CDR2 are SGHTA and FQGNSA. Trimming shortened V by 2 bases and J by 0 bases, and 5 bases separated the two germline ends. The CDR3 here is CASSLISSGNTIYF. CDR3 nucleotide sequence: TGTGCCAGCAGCTTAATAAGCTCTGGAAACACCATATATTTT.

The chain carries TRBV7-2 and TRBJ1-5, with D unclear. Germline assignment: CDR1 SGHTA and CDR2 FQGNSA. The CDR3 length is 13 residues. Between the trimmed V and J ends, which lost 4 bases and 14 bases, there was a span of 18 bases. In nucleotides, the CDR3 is TGTGCCAGCAGCTCCGGCGGGAGCACAGATAAGCATTTT. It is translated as CASSSGGSTDKHF.

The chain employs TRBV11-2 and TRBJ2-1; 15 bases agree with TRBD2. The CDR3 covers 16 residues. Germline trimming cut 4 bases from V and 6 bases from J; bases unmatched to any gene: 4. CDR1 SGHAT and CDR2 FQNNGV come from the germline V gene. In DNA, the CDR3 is TGTGCCAGCAGCTACGGACTAGCGGGGGGGCTCAATGAGCAGTTCTTC. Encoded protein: CASSYGLAGGLNEQFF.

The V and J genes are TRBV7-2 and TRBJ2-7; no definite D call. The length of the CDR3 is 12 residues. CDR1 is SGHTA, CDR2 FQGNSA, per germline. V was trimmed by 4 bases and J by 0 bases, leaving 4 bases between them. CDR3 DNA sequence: TGTGCCAGCAGCTCTATCTCCTACGAGCAGTACTTC. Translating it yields CASSSISYEQYF. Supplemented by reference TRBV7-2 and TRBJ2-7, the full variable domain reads GAGVSQSPSNKVTEKGKDVELRCDPISGHTALYWYRQSLGQGLEFLIYFQGNSAPDKSGLPSDRFSAERTGGSVSTLTIQRTQQEDSAVYLCASSSISYEQYFGPGTRLTVT.

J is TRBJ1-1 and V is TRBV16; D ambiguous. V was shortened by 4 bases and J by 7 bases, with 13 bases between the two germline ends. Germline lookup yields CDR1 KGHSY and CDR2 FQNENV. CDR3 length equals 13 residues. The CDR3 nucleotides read TGTGCCAGCAGCCCAACGGTGAACGGTGAAGCTTTCTTT. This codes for CASSPTVNGEAFF.

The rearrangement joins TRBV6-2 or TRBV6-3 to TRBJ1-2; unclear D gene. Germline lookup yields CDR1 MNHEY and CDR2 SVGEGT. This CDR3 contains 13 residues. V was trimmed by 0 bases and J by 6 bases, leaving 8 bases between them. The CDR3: CASSYSSPDGYTF. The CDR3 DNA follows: TGTGCCAGCAGTTACTCCTCCCCCGATGGCTACACCTTC.

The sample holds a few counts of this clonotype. Written as DNA, the CDR3 is TGTGCCAGCAGTTTCTGGGAGGCCTACGAGCAGTACTTC. This encodes CASSFWEAYEQYF. The chain combines TRBV12-3 or TRBV12-4 with TRBJ2-7; perhaps TRBD2 as D (6 bases). The CDR3 is 13 residues long. V lost 3 bases to trimming and J lost 2 bases, with 8 bases between them.